A selection of T cell receptor beta chains follows, all from one sample in a study of CD8 T cells in Susac syndrome. One entry per CDR3 protein, called by TCRdb with MiXCR from the immunoSEQ multiplex PCR reads. This repertoire shows about 52,000 distinct CDR3 sequences, 90% to 95% found once; its top ten account for roughly 0.5%. The specimen sequenced was CD8+ T cells from PBMCs. All receptors derive from a human donor with multiple sclerosis. Each CDR3 is given with its conserved first and last residue. The D gene is left open where the match is weak. The size of a clone is reported for some rows only, either as once, few or many, or as a class for expanded clones.

>TRBJ2-3|NA|TRBV7-9|NA
TGTGCCAGCAGCCGAAGCCCAGGGAGGAGCTCAGATACGCAGTATTTT
CASSRSPGRSSDTQYF
>TRBJ2-7|NA|TRBV14|NA
TGTGCCAGCAGCCCTCCGGGGGGCTTTGCCTACGAGCAGTACTTC
CASSPPGGFAYEQYF
>TRBJ2-7|NA|TRBV2|NA
TGTGCCAGCAGTGAAAAGTACTACGAGCAGTACTTC
CASSEKYYEQYF
>TRBJ2-5|NA|TRBV7-9|NA
TGTGCCAGCAGCAACCAGGGTATTCAAGAGACCCAGTACTTC
CASSNQGIQETQYF
>TRBJ1-2|NA|TRBV6-2/TRBV6-3|NA
TGTGCCAGCACTGGTCTGTTCTATGGCTACACCTTC
CASTGLFYGYTF
>TRBJ2-7|NA|TRBV15|NA
TGTGCCACCAGCAGAGTCGTTCGGGAGACCGGGACACCGTACGAGCAGTACTTC
CATSRVVRETGTPYEQYF
>TRBJ2-7|NA|TRBV15|once
TGTGCCACCAGCAGTCCCCGGGGATCCTACGAGCAGTACTTC
CATSSPRGSYEQYF
>TRBJ1-1|NA|TRBV7-9|NA
TGTGCCAGCAGCTTAGTTGTCGGGGGGTACTCGAACACTGAAGCTTTCTTT
CASSLVVGGYSNTEAFF
>TRBJ2-2|TRBD1|TRBV7-7|NA
TGTGCCAGCAGCTACGGACAGGGGAACACCGGGGAGCTGTTTTTT
CASSYGQGNTGELFF
>TRBJ1-2|TRBD1|TRBV13|NA
TGTGCCACCCGAGGGGACAGCGACCTTAACTATGGCTACACCTTC
CATRGDSDLNYGYTF
>TRBJ1-4|TRBD1|TRBV7-6|NA
TGTGCCAGCAGCTTAAGTGGGACAGGGTTTTATGAAAAACTGTTTTTT
CASSLSGTGFYEKLFF
>TRBJ1-2|NA|TRBV5-6|NA
TGTGCCAGCAGCCTCGGGGCCAATTCCGTTAACTATGGCTACACCTTC
CASSLGANSVNYGYTF
>TRBJ2-7|NA|TRBV6-2/TRBV6-3|NA
TGTGCCAGCACCAAATTCATGGGGATGAACGAGCAGTACTTC
CASTKFMGMNEQYF
>TRBJ2-1|NA|TRBV7-8|NA
TGTGCCAGCAGCTTAGGCGAGTACTCCTACAATGAGCAGTTCTTC
CASSLGEYSYNEQFF
>TRBJ2-7|NA|TRBV11-2|NA
TGTGCCAGCAGCTTTCGGGTCTTCCACCTGTACTTC
CASSFRVFHLYF
>TRBJ1-1|NA|TRBV2|NA
TGTGCCAGCAGTGACGGACGGATGAACACTGAAGCTTTCTTT
CASSDGRMNTEAFF
>TRBJ1-4|NA|TRBV7-4|NA
TGTGCCAGCAGCTACCCGGGACGCAGACCCATCAATGAAAAACTGTTTTTT
CASSYPGRRPINEKLFF
>TRBJ1-4|TRBD1|TRBV27|NA
TGTGCCAGCAGTTCGGACAGGGGTGGACGCGAAAAACTGTTTTTT
CASSSDRGGREKLFF
>TRBJ2-7|TRBD1|TRBV5-4|NA
TGTGCCAGCAGCTTGGCCGGACAGGGACCCTACGAGCAGTACTTC
CASSLAGQGPYEQYF
>TRBJ2-1|NA|TRBV3-1|NA
TGTGCCAGCAGGGGGAATGAGCAGTTCTTC
CASRGNEQFF
>TRBJ1-2|NA|TRBV4-3|NA
TGCGCCAGCAGCCCCCGCCAGGAGGGACTCAACTATGGCTACACCTTC
CASSPRQEGLNYGYTF
>TRBJ1-1|NA|TRBV19|NA
TGTGCCAGTAGGGCAGGGCTACTAAGTGTCAACACTGAAGCTTTCTTT
CASRAGLLSVNTEAFF
>TRBJ1-5|TRBD1|TRBV4-1|few
TGCGCCAGCAGCCATATGTGGACAGGGCTCAATCAGCCCCAGCATTTT
CASSHMWTGLNQPQHF
>TRBJ1-6|NA|TRBV7-2|NA
TGTGCCAGCAGCTCGGGACGGAGCTCCTATAATTCACCCCTCCACTTT
CASSSGRSSYNSPLHF
>TRBJ2-5|NA|TRBV30|NA
TGTGCCTGGAGTTCAGGCGTCGGACGGAAGACCCAGTACTTC
CAWSSGVGRKTQYF
>TRBJ2-7|TRBD2|TRBV4-1|NA
TGCGCCAGCAGTACAACCCGACTAGCGGACGAGCAGTACTTC
CASSTTRLADEQYF
>TRBJ2-7|NA|TRBV29-1|NA
TGCAGCGTTTTCCACCAGGGGTTCCGGGACGAGCAGTACTTC
CSVFHQGFRDEQYF
>TRBJ2-2|NA|TRBV10-3|NA
TGTGCCATCAGTGAGTCGGCAGAAATCACCGGGGAGCTGTTTTTT
CAISESAEITGELFF
>TRBJ1-5|NA|TRBV4-1|NA
TGCGCCAGCAGCCAAGATGGCGGGGCTCGGCCACCCCAGCATTTT
CASSQDGGARPPQHF
>TRBJ2-1|NA|TRBV29-1|NA
TGCAGCGTTGAAGTTGGAGTAGTCAGTGAGCAGTTCTTC
CSVEVGVVSEQFF
>TRBJ1-1|NA|TRBV7-9|NA
TGTGCCAGCAGCTTAGCTGGGCCAGTCTCCGAAGCTTTCTTT
CASSLAGPVSEAFF
>TRBJ1-3|TRBD1|TRBV4-1|NA
TGCGCCAGCAGCCAAGTAACTACAGGGGCGGTAGGAAACACCATATATTTT
CASSQVTTGAVGNTIYF
>TRBJ1-5|NA|TRBV2|NA
TGTGCCAGCACCCTTCATTATAGCAATCAGCCCCAGCATTTT
CASTLHYSNQPQHF
>TRBJ2-1|NA|TRBV7-9|NA
TGTGCCAGCAGCTTAGGGACGATCGAATACAATGAGCAGTTCTTC
CASSLGTIEYNEQFF
>TRBJ2-7|TRBD2|TRBV20-1|NA
TGCAGTGCTAGAGATCCGACTAGCGGCTCCTACGAGCAGTACTTC
CSARDPTSGSYEQYF
>TRBJ1-3|TRBD1|TRBV7-9|NA
TGTGCCAGCAGCTTCCGGGACAGGGGGCTTCATGCTGGAAACACCATATATTTT
CASSFRDRGLHAGNTIYF
>TRBJ1-1|NA|TRBV19|NA
TGTGGCAGTAGTACGGCTGACAGCATGAACACTGAAGCTTTCTTC
CGSSTADSMNTEAFF
>TRBJ2-5|TRBD1|TRBV15|NA
TGTGCCACCAGCAGATCAGGACAGGGCCGACGGGAGACCCAGTACTTC
CATSRSGQGRRETQYF
>TRBJ2-5|NA|TRBV14|NA
TGTGCCAGCAGCCAAGTGCGAGAGACCCAGTACTTC
CASSQVRETQYF
>TRBJ1-5|TRBD1|TRBV30|NA
TGTGCCTGGAGTAGACGGACAGGGAGCAATCAGCCCCAGCATTTT
CAWSRRTGSNQPQHF
>TRBJ1-5|NA|TRBV27|NA
TGTGCCAGCAGTTGGGCAGACAATCAGCCCCAGCATTTT
CASSWADNQPQHF
>TRBJ1-2|NA|TRBV30|NA
TGTGCCTGGGGACGGGAAATTTCCTATGGCTACACCTTC
CAWGREISYGYTF
>TRBJ1-2|NA|TRBV28|NA
TGTGCCAGCAGTCTCGGGCCGCGGGCGGATGGCTACACCTTC
CASSLGPRADGYTF
>TRBJ1-1|NA|TRBV14|NA
TGTGCCAGCAGCCAACAAGGGGCACTGAACACTGAAGCTTTCTTT
CASSQQGALNTEAFF
>TRBJ1-3|NA|TRBV15|NA
TGTGCCACCAGCTCCGAAGGGGCTCTCGGAAACACCATATATTTT
CATSSEGALGNTIYF
>TRBJ1-1|TRBD1|TRBV25-1|NA
TGTGCCAGCAGTAGACAGGGGGAGGCTGAAGCTTTCTTT
CASSRQGEAEAFF
>TRBJ2-2|NA|TRBV5-1|NA
TGCGCCAGCAGGGGGGCAACAGGATACACCGGGGAGCTGTTTTTT
CASRGATGYTGELFF
>TRBJ1-2|NA|TRBV13|NA
TGTGCCAGCAGCTTATGGCTGCATTATGGCTACACCTTC
CASSLWLHYGYTF
>TRBJ2-3|TRBD2|TRBV2|NA
TGTGCCAGCACGACTAGCGGGGTTACAGATACGCAGTATTTT
CASTTSGVTDTQYF
>TRBJ2-3|NA|TRBV11-2|NA
TGTGCCAGCAGCTTAATTCCCTTTGATCCAGATACGCAGTATTTT
CASSLIPFDPDTQYF